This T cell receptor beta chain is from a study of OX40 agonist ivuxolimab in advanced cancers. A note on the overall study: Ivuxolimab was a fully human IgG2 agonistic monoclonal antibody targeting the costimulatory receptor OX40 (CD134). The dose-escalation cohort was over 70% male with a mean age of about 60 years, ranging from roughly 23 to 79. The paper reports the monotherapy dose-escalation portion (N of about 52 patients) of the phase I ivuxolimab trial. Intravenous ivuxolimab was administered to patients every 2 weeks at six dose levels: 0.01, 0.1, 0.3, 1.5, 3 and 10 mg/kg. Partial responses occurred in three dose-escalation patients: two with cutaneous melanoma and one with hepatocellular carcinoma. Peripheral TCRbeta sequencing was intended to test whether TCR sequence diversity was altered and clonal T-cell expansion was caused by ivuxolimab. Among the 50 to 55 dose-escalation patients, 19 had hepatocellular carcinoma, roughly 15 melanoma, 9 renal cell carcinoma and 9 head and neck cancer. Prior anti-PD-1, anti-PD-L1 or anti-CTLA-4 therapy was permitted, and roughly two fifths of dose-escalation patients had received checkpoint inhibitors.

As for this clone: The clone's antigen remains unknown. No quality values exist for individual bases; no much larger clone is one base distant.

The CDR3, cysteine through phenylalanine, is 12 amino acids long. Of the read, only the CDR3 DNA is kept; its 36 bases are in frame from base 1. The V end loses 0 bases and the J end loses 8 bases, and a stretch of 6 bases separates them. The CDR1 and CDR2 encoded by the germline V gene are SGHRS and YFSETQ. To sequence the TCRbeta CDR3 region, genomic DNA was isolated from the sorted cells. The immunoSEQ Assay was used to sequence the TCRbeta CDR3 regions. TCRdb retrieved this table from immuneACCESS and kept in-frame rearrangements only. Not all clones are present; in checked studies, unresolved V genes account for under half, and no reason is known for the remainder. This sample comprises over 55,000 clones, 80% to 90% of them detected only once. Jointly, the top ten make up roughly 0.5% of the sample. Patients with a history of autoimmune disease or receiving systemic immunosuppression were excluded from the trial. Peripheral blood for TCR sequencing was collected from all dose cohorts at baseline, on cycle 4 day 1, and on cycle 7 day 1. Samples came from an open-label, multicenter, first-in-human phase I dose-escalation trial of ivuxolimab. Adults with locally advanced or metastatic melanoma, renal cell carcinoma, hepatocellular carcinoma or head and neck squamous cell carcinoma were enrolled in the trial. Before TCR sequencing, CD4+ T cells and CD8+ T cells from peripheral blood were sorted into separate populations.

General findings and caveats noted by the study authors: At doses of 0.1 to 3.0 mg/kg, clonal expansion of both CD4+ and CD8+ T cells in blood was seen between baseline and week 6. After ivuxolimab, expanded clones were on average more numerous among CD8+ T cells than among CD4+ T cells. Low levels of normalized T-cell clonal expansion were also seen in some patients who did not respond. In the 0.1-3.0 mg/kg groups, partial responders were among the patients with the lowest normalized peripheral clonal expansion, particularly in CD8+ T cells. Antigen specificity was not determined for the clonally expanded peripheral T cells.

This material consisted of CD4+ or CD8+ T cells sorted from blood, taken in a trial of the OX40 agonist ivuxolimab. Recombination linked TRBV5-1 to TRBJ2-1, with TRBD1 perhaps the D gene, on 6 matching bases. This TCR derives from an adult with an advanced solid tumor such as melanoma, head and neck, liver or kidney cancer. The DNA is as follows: TGCGCCAGCAGCTTGGAGGGGGATGAGCAGTTCTTC. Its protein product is CASSLEGDEQFF.